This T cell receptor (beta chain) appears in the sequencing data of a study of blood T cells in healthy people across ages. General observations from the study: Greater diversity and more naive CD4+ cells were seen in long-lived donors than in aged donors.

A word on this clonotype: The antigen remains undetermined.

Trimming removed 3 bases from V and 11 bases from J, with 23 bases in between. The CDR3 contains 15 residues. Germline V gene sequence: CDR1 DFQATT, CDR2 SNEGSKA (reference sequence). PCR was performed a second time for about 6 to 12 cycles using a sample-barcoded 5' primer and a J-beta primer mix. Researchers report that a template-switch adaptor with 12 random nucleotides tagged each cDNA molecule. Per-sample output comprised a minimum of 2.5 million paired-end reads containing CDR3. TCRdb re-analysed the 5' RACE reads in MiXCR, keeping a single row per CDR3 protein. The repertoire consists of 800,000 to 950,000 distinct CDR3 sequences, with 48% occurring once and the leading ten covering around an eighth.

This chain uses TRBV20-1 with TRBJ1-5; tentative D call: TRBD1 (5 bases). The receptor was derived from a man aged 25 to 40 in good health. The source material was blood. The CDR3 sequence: CSASDSGGVGLTQHF. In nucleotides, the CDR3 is TGCAGTGCTAGTGACAGCGGGGGGGTTGGATTAACCCAGCATTTT.